The 27 T cell receptor beta chains presented below share a single source sample, sequenced in a study of cytomegalovirus exposure and HLA in healthy donors. Profiled with immunoSEQ multiplex PCR; TCRdb holds only in-frame clones, not every one. The repertoire holds approximately 57,000 clones, with more than 85% as singletons. Material for sequencing was PBMCs. The receptors originated from a woman aged 18-29 years in good health and CMV-seronegative.

The V call is TRBV19, the J call TRBJ2-7; D perhaps matches TRBD2 (6 bases). Germline CDR1 reads LNHDA; CDR2 reads SQIVND (reference sequence). CDR3 length: 13 residues. CDR3 coding DNA: TGTGCCAGTAGTATAGATTTGGTCGGGGGTCTTTTGGTC. Protein sequence: CASSIDLVGGLLV.

This chain connects TRBV5-4 to TRBJ2-5; a possible D gene is TRBD1 (5 bases). The CDR3 loop spans 15 amino acids. The germline V and J ends were trimmed by 4 bases and 5 bases, with 18 bases remaining between them. The germline CDR1 and CDR2 sequences are SGHNT and YYREEE (reference sequence). CDR3 sequence reads: CASSMDQGPGETQYF. Written as DNA, the CDR3 is TGTGCCAGCAGCATGGACCAGGGCCCCGGTGAGACCCAGTACTTC.

The chain uses TRBV6-1 and TRBJ2-7; D is unresolved. CDR1 is MNHNS, CDR2 SASEGT, per germline. V was cut by 1 base and J by 0 bases, with 16 bases left in between. This CDR3 region has 17 residues. The CDR3 region is CASSEGRSWSSSYEQYF. CDR3 DNA sequence: TGTGCCAGCAGTGAAGGGCGTTCCTGGTCTAGCTCCTACGAGCAGTACTTC.

V gene TRBV9 combines with J gene TRBJ1-2; 10 nucleotides align to TRBD1. This CDR3 has 16 residues. The V and J ends lost 3 bases and 3 bases, in that order; junction bases with no gene match: 8. The germline CDR1 and CDR2 sequences are SGDLS and YYNGEE. The CDR3 spells CASSAPAGTGDYGYTF. The CDR3 DNA reads TGTGCCAGCAGCGCCCCAGCCGGGACAGGGGACTATGGCTACACCTTC. The variable domain in full, with the rest retrieved from reference TRBV9 and TRBJ1-2, is DSGVTQTPKHLITATGQRVTLRCSPRSGDLSVYWYQQSLDQGLQFLIQYYNGEERAKGNILERFSAQQFPDLHSELNLSSLELGDSALYFCASSAPAGTGDYGYTFGSGTRLTVV.

The chain is built from TRBV5-4 and TRBJ2-3; 10 positions agree with TRBD2. The junction had 16 bases not matched to a gene; V was cut back by 2 bases and J by 4 bases. CDR1 is SGHNT, CDR2 YYREEE, per germline (reference sequence). The CDR3 has 19 amino acids. CDR3 in DNA: TGTGCCAGCAGCTTTTCGGTGCTAGCGGGAGATTGGAACGCAGATACGCAGTATTTT. This codes for CASSFSVLAGDWNADTQYF.

CDR3 bases: TGCGCCAGCAGTCCACCGGGACAGGCCAATCAGCCCCAGCATTTT. Translating gives CASSPPGQANQPQHF. This sequence joins TRBV23-1 and TRBJ1-5; the match to TRBD1 covers 8 bases. TRBV23-1 is an ORF, and what it does is uncertain. Trimming cost V 4 bases and J 3 bases; bases outside gene matches: 5. The CDR3 consists of 15 residues.

For the CDR3, the DNA is TGCGCCAGCACCCGGACTAGCGGGAGTTATGAGCAGTTCTTC. Translation gives CASTRTSGSYEQFF. This chain uses TRBV5-1 with TRBJ2-1, with 13 bases identical to TRBD2. Germline CDR1 SGHRS, CDR2 YFSETQ. This CDR3 is built from 14 residues. The V gene end was trimmed by 6 bases and the J gene end by 8 bases; junction bases not matched to a gene: 5.

The chain combines TRBV21-1 with TRBJ2-7; the table assigns TRBD1, which was not confirmed against the DNA. TRBV21-1 is a known pseudogene. The CDR3 has 19 amino acids. Written as DNA, the CDR3 is TGTGCCAGCAGCAAAAAAGGGGAAAATTCAGGTATGAGCTCCTACGAGCAGTACGTC. This gives the protein CASSKKGENSGMSSYEQYV.

The rearrangement links TRBV11-3 to TRBJ1-2; no firm D call. Trimming took off 2 bases at V and 2 bases at J, with 9 bases between the two ends. Germline CDR1 SGHNT, CDR2 YENEEA. CDR3 length: 14 residues. The CDR3 is CASSLSNWNYGYTF. CDR3 in DNA: TGTGCCAGCAGCTTATCTAACTGGAACTATGGCTACACCTTC.

This chain links TRBV6-7 with TRBJ2-7; TRBD2 might be the D (5 bases). TRBV6-7 belongs to the ORF category, with a function that is uncertain. The CDR3 has 17 residues. Trimming removed 0 bases at V and 3 bases at J, with 18 bases between. The CDR3 spells CASSYSAQDRRSYEQYF. The CDR3 coding sequence is TGTGCCAGCAGTTACTCCGCCCAGGACCGGAGGAGCTACGAGCAGTACTTC.

This clone appeared a few times. This chain links TRBV5-6 with TRBJ2-2; D is unresolved. The germline V and J ends were trimmed by 4 bases and 6 bases, with 7 bases remaining between them. Per germline, CDR1 SGHDT and CDR2 YYEEEE. This CDR3 has 12 amino acids. The CDR3 is CASSQTAGELFF. The CDR3 coding sequence is TGTGCCAGCAGCCAAACGGCCGGGGAGCTGTTTTTT.

The rearrangement joins TRBV18 to TRBJ2-1; tentatively, D is TRBD1 (5 bases). Germline lookup yields CDR1 KGHSH and CDR2 LQKENI. The CDR3 sequence is 14 residues long. The V gene lost 2 bases and the J gene lost 4 bases, with 9 bases spanning the gap. CDR3: CASSPDRVYNEQFF. CDR3 nucleotides: TGTGCCAGCTCACCAGACAGAGTATACAATGAGCAGTTCTTC.

This clone was counted a single time. This chain uses TRBV19 with TRBJ2-5; tentative D call: TRBD2 (5 bases). The CDR3 extends over 11 amino acids. CDR1 is LNHDA and CDR2 is SQIVND in the germline V gene (reference sequence). Trimming removed 6 bases from V and 5 bases from J, with 7 bases in between. The CDR3 loop is CASRWEETQYF. The CDR3 bases are TGTGCCAGTAGGTGGGAGGAGACCCAGTACTTC.

The J gene is TRBJ1-4, the V gene TRBV11-3; 7 nucleotides line up with TRBD1. V was clipped by 3 bases and J by 0 bases; unmatched bases: 13. From germline, CDR1 is SGHNT and CDR2 YENEEA. The CDR3 is 19 residues long. The CDR3 nucleotides read TGTGCCAGCAGCTTGGATAAACCGGGACAGACCTCAACTAATGAAAAACTGTTTTTT. It is translated as CASSLDKPGQTSTNEKLFF.

This chain joins TRBV2 and TRBJ1-4; 10 bases are a match to TRBD1. Germline lookup yields CDR1 SNHLY and CDR2 FYNNEI. The CDR3 sequence is 15 residues long. Trimming removed 4 bases from V and 8 bases from J; junction bases left unmatched: 7. CDR3 loop: CASSARQGAGEKLFF. The CDR3 nucleotides read TGTGCCAGCAGTGCCCGACAGGGGGCAGGAGAAAAACTGTTTTTT.

The chain joins TRBV7-6 to TRBJ2-7; TRBD1 might be the D (6 bases). CDR1 SGHVS and CDR2 FNYEAQ come from the germline V gene. V was pared by 5 bases and J by 4 bases, with 18 bases between. The CDR3 consists of 15 residues. CDR3 amino acids: CASSPKQGGLYEQYF. CDR3 DNA: TGTGCCAGCAGCCCCAAACAGGGCGGTCTGTACGAGCAGTACTTC. Drawing the rest from reference TRBV7-6 and TRBJ2-7, the complete variable domain is GAGVSQSPRYKVTKRGQDVALRCDPISGHVSLYWYRQALGQGPEFLTYFNYEAQQDKSGLPNDRFSAERPEGSISTLTIQRTEQRDSAMYRCASSPKQGGLYEQYFGPGTRLTVT.

This rearrangement joins TRBV30 to TRBJ2-3; the match to TRBD2 covers 7 bases. The V gene's germline CDR1 is GTSNPN and CDR2 SVGIG (reference sequence). Trimming at V came to 2 bases and at J to 4 bases, leaving 3 bases not matched to a gene. This CDR3 contains 13 residues. The CDR3, as DNA: TGTGCCTGGAGTTCCCTAGCGGCAGATACGCAGTATTTT. It specifies CAWSSLAADTQYF.

The chain employs TRBV27 and TRBJ1-2; 8 positions agree with TRBD1. Germline CDR1 MNHEY, CDR2 SMNVEV (reference sequence). The CDR3 loop spans 15 amino acids. The trim removed 7 bases at V and 2 bases at J, leaving 9 bases unmatched. CDR3 sequence: CASMWGTGGNYGYTF. CDR3 nucleotide sequence: TGTGCCAGCATGTGGGGAACAGGGGGAAACTATGGCTACACCTTC.

For the CDR3, the DNA is TGTGCCAGTAATGGACTAGCGGGGTTCAATGAGCAGTTCTTC. Protein product: CASNGLAGFNEQFF. This rearrangement joins TRBV19 to TRBJ2-1, with TRBD2 matching 12 bases. Germline trimming cut 7 bases from V and 6 bases from J; bases unmatched to any gene: 4. CDR3 length: 14 residues. CDR1 is LNHDA, CDR2 SQIVND, per germline (reference sequence).

This sequence joins TRBV10-1 and TRBJ2-1; 9 bases are a match to TRBD2. The germline V gene has CDR1 WNHNN and CDR2 SYGVQD (reference sequence). There are 15 residues in the CDR3. The trim removed 8 bases at V and 10 bases at J, leaving 15 bases unmatched. The CDR3 here is CASQKAGGPWGEQFF. CDR3 DNA: TGCGCCAGCCAAAAGGCGGGAGGGCCTTGGGGGGAGCAGTTCTTC.

The chain has TRBV19 and TRBJ2-1; 11 positions agree with TRBD2. The CDR3 is made up of 14 amino acids. The germline V gene has CDR1 LNHDA and CDR2 SQIVND (reference sequence). V was pared by 3 bases and J by 7 bases, with 2 bases of the junction left unmatched. The chain's CDR3 is CASSISGRGNEQFF. The CDR3 nucleotides are TGTGCCAGTAGTATTAGCGGGAGGGGGAATGAGCAGTTCTTC.

With respect to this clone: The junction shows a germline mismatch at one end, possibly a read error. The rearrangement joins TRBV18 to TRBJ2-7, with 10 bases lining up with TRBD1. There are 13 residues in the CDR3. Germline loops: CDR1 KGHSH, CDR2 LQKENI. CDR3 in amino acids: CASSTGTGEVRCF. As DNA, the CDR3 is TGTGCCAGCTCGACGGGGACAGGGGAGGTTAGGTGCTTC. Based on the CDR3 plus reference TRBV18 and TRBJ2-7, the full variable domain is NAGVMQNPRHLVRRRGQEARLRCSPMKGHSHVYWYRQLPEEGLKFMVYLQKENIIDESGMPKERFSAEFPKEGPSILRIQQVVRGDSAAYFCASSTGTGEVRCFGPGTRLTVT.

This rearrangement joins TRBV6-6 to TRBJ2-3; 8 bases are a match to TRBD2. Per the germline V gene, CDR1 is MNHNY and CDR2 is SVGAGI (reference sequence). The CDR3 totals 15 residues. The V gene end was trimmed by 5 bases and the J gene end by 4 bases; junction bases not matched to a gene: 8. CDR3 loop: CASSPGGDGADTQYF. CDR3 sequence (DNA): TGTGCCAGCAGTCCGGGGGGGGACGGGGCAGATACGCAGTATTTT.

This chain connects TRBV18 to TRBJ2-2; TRBD1 agrees at 7 bases. With 0 bases clipped from V and 5 bases from J, the junction kept 3 bases outside the gene matches. The CDR3 is 15 residues long. Germline values: CDR1 KGHSH, CDR2 LQKENI. CDR3 region: CASSPPDRVTGELFF. The DNA for the CDR3 is TGTGCCAGCTCACCACCAGACAGGGTTACCGGGGAGCTGTTTTTT.

This CDR3 reads CASSQEGTSQFF. The CDR3 region has the DNA TGTGCCAGCAGCCAAGAAGGGACTAGCCAGTTCTTC. The V gene is TRBV4-2, the J gene TRBJ2-1, with TRBD2 identical over 9 bases. This CDR3 spans 12 amino acids. CDR1 and CDR2 (germline): LGHNA, YNFKEQ. The J segment lost 13 bases and the V segment lost 0 bases, leaving 1 base of the junction unmatched.

In its sample, this clone was seen once. The CDR3: CASSLASGPREQYF. CDR3 DNA sequence: TGCGCCAGCAGCTTGGCTTCTGGGCCTCGGGAGCAGTACTTC. The chain employs TRBV5-1 and TRBJ2-7; D remains ambiguous. Germline assignment: CDR1 SGHRS and CDR2 YFSETQ. Trimming shortened V by 0 bases and J by 7 bases, and 14 bases separated the two germline ends. The length of the CDR3 is 14 residues.

The chain employs TRBV4-2 and TRBJ1-5; D is unresolved. The length of the CDR3 is 16 residues. Germline V gene sequence: CDR1 LGHNA, CDR2 YNFKEQ. Trimming removed 0 bases at V and 3 bases at J, with 12 bases between. The CDR3: CASSQDGGRNNQPQHF. The CDR3 nucleotides are TGTGCCAGCAGCCAAGATGGAGGCAGAAACAATCAGCCCCAGCATTTT.